The rows below give T cell receptor beta chains drawn from one sample of a study of blood T cell repertoires in COVID-19. Method: immunoSEQ multiplex PCR; TCRdb's copy keeps in-frame clones and lacks some. This table has about 140,000 clones, 88% appearing once. Sample: peripheral blood. Source of these receptors: a human donor in a cohort sampled during active COVID-19. Both conserved end residues are trimmed from each CDR3.

j_call cdr3_length v_call cdr3_aa
TRBJ1-6 11 TRBV6-5 ASSNQVNSPLH
TRBJ2-5 11 TRBV3-1/TRBV3-2 ASSQAPQETQY
TRBJ1-6 11 TRBV6-2/TRBV6-3 ASSLTGFSPLH
TRBJ1-2 14 TRBV10-3 AISWTGGFSLYGYT
TRBJ1-1 10 TRBV28 ATSRGDTEAF
TRBJ2-1 13 TRBV6-2/TRBV6-3 ASSFGQGGYNEQF
TRBJ2-3 15 TRBV6-6 ASSPRGPEFGTDTQY
TRBJ1-5 11 TRBV3-1/TRBV3-2 ASGLRGNQPQH
TRBJ2-5 13 TRBV7-2 ASSAGTGPQETQY
TRBJ2-7 15 TRBV10-3 AAAGTSGGRRGYEQY
TRBJ1-2 14 TRBV11-2 ASSLEGGPFNYGYT
TRBJ2-3 10 TRBV29-1 SVGESTDTQY
TRBJ1-5 12 TRBV7-8 ASTKARVNQPQH
TRBJ1-5 11 TRBV29-1 SVRTGKGQPQH
TRBJ1-4 15 TRBV30 AWSNRQGRRSNEKLF
TRBJ2-2 14 TRBV3-1/TRBV3-2 ASSQERTGVAGELF
TRBJ1-6 13 TRBV15 ATRGGGDYNSPLH
TRBJ2-1 12 TRBV5-1 ASSLGGAGNEQF
TRBJ2-3 13 TRBV27 ASSLDYPSTDTQY
TRBJ2-1 12 TRBV4-2 ASSQDQGYNEQF
TRBJ2-3 13 TRBV7-8 ASSTVTRGSDTQY
TRBJ1-6 12 TRBV9 ASSASDSNSPLH
TRBJ1-1 11 TRBV5-1 ASSLEQNTEAF
TRBJ2-4 12 TRBV19 ASSTNGGSPIQY
TRBJ2-5 12 TRBV5-4 ASMNRASGETQY
TRBJ2-7 11 TRBV27 ASSPGVGYEQY
TRBJ1-5 15 TRBV4-1 ASSQDLGQGFGQPQH
TRBJ2-5 12 TRBV5-1 ASFPGHSTETQY
TRBJ2-7 11 TRBV5-6 ASSLGGFYEQY
TRBJ2-2 13 TRBV5-1 ASSLELAGSGELF
TRBJ2-2 10 TRBV24-1 ATASGVGELF
TRBJ2-3 17 TRBV7-2 ASSGFTPAGEFPTDTQY
TRBJ2-2 14 TRBV6-6 ASTRATRANTGELF
TRBJ2-1 13 TRBV6-5 ASSLTAGGYNEQF
TRBJ2-7 10 TRBV15 ATSTGDRSRY
TRBJ1-2 11 TRBV6-5 ASSYSRGSGYT
TRBJ1-1 13 TRBV9 ASSALGGMSTEAF
TRBJ2-6 13 TRBV7-2 ASRPQPQGANVLT
TRBJ2-6 16 TRBV11-3 ASSLGQGPPSGANVLT
TRBJ2-3 15 TRBV4-3 ASSQGVAGGPSDTQY
TRBJ2-3 13 TRBV3-1/TRBV3-2 ASSQVLTSTDTQY
TRBJ1-5 15 TRBV30 AWSVGRVMNSNQPQH
TRBJ2-5 13 TRBV15 ATSSVGRGKETQY
TRBJ2-7 11 TRBV27 ASSLNRGYEQY
TRBJ2-2 9 TRBV29-1 SVSGTGELF
TRBJ2-5 13 TRBV6-1 ASSELAGGPETQY
TRBJ2-6 13 TRBV29-1 SVRYFRKGANVLT
TRBJ2-7 13 TRBV19 ASSITGTTYYEQY
TRBJ1-2 10 TRBV5-5 ASSQTQLGYT
TRBJ1-6 11 TRBV30 AWRDGNNSPLH
TRBJ1-5 11 TRBV4-3 ASSQDGNQPQH